The present TCR beta chain was sequenced within a study of T cells in localized non-small cell lung cancer. Study conclusions and caveats: Higher blood T cell density went with longer overall survival. One tumor region alone was sequenced, and heterogeneity therefore remains possible. Appearance in adjacent lung was seen for a median around 60 of the top 100 tumor clones. Uninvolved nearby lung showed the greatest T cell clonality, exceeding that found in tumor.

TCRdb's table, derived via immunoSEQ multiplex PCR, lists solely in-frame clones and lacks some. The table lists 75,000 to 95,000 clones, approximately 88% of them singletons. Comments on this clone: Its target is unknown.

The source material was peripheral blood, sampled before any cancer treatment. This sequence originates from a man between 40 and 75 years old with stage I squamous cell lung carcinoma.

The CDR3 spells CASSAEGAGSVSGELFF. The CDR3 nucleotides read TGTGCCAGCAGCGCGGAGGGGGCAGGGAGCGTCTCCGGGGAGCTGTTTTTT. The chain has TRBV5-4 and TRBJ2-2; a possible D gene is TRBD1 (7 bases). Trimming took off 4 bases at V and 6 bases at J, with 22 bases between the two ends. The CDR3 consists of 17 residues. The germline V gene encodes CDR1 SGHNT and CDR2 YYREEE (reference sequence).